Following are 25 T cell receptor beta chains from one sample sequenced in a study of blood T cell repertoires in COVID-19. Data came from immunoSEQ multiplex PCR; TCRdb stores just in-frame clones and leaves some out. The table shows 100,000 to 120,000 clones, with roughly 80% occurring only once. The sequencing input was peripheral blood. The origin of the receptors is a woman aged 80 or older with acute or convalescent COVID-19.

As DNA, the CDR3 is TGTGCCAGCAGCTTAAACGGGAGGGTAGAGACCCAGTACTTC. Protein product: CASSLNGRVETQYF. V usage is TRBV5-4 and J usage is TRBJ2-5; the match to TRBD2 covers 8 bases. The CDR3 contains 14 residues. Trimming took 2 bases from V and 4 from J; bases not matched to a gene: 4. The germline V gene has CDR1 SGHNT and CDR2 YYREEE (reference sequence).

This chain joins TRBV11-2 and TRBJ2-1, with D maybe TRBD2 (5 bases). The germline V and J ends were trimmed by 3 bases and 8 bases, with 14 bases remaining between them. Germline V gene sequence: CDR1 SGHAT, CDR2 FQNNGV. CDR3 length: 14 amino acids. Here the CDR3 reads CASSFGLLWDEQFF. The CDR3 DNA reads TGTGCCAGCAGCTTCGGACTTCTCTGGGATGAGCAGTTCTTC.

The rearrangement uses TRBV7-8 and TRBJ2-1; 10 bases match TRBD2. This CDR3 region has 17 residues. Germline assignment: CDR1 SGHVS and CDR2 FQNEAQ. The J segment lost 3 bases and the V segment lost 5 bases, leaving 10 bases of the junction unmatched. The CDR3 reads CASSQNIAGGSYNEQFF. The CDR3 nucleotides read TGTGCCAGCAGCCAGAACATAGCGGGAGGAAGCTACAATGAGCAGTTCTTC.

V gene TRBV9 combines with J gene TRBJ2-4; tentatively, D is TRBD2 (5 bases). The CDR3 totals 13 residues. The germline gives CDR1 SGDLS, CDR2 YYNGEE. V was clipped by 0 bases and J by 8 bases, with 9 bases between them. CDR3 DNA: TGTGCCAGCAGCGTAGGAGAGAGGGACATTCAGTACTTC. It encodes CASSVGERDIQYF.

CDR3 sequence (DNA): TGTGCCAGCAGCAAGCCCCCCTACGAGCAGTACTTC. Its protein product is CASSKPPYEQYF. This chain connects TRBV6-5 to TRBJ2-7, with unresolved D. CDR1 MNHEY and CDR2 SVGAGI come from the germline V gene. V was pared by 6 bases and J by 2 bases, with 8 bases between. The CDR3 consists of 12 residues.

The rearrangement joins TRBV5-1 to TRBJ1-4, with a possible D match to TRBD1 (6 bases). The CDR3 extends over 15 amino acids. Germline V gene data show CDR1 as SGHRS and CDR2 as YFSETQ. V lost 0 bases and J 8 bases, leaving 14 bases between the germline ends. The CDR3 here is CASSLAGTKGEKLFF. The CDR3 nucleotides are TGCGCCAGCAGCTTGGCCGGGACAAAGGGAGAAAAACTGTTTTTT.

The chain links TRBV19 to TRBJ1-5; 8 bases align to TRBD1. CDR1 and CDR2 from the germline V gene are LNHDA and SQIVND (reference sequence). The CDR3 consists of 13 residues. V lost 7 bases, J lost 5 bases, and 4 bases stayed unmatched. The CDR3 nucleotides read TGTGCCAGTACCCAGACAGGGGATCAGCCCCAGCATTTT. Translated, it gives CASTQTGDQPQHF.

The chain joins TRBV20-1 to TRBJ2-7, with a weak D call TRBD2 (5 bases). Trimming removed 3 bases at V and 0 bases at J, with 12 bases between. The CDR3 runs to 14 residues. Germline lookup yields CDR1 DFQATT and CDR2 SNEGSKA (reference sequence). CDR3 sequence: CSASYGSASYEQYF. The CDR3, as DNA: TGCAGTGCTAGTTATGGTAGCGCCTCCTACGAGCAGTACTTC.

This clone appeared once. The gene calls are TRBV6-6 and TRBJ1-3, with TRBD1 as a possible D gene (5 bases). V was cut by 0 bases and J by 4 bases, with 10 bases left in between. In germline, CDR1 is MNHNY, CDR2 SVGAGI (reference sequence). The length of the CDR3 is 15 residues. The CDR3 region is CASSYSQGYGNTIYF. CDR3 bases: TGTGCCAGCAGTTACTCCCAGGGCTACGGAAACACCATATATTTT.

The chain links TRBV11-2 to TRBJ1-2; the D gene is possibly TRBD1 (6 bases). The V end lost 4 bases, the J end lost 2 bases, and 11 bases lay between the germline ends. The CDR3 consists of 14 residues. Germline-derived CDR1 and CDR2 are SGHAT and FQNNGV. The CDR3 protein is CASSSTGLNYGYTF. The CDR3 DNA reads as TGTGCCAGCAGCTCGACAGGCTTGAACTATGGCTACACCTTC. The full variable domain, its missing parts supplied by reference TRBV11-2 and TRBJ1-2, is EAGVAQSPRYKIIEKRQSVAFWCNPISGHATLYWYQQILGQGPKLLIQFQNNGVVDDSQLPKDRFSAERLKGVDSTLKIQPAKLEDSAVYLCASSSTGLNYGYTFGSGTRLTVV.

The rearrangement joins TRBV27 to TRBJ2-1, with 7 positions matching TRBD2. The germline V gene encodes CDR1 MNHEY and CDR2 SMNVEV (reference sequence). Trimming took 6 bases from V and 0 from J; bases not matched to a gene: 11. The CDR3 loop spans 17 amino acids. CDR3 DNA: TGTGCCAGCAGAGCTCTAGCGGTCCAGAGCTCCTACAATGAGCAGTTCTTC. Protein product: CASRALAVQSSYNEQFF.

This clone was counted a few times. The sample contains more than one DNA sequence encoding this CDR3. The CDR3 region is CASRGGPYGYTF. As DNA, the CDR3 is TGTGCCAGCAGAGGGGGCCCCTATGGCTACACCTTC. The rearrangement links TRBV2 to TRBJ1-2; 7 bases match TRBD1. This CDR3 contains 12 residues. Germline CDR1 reads SNHLY; CDR2 reads FYNNEI. Losses at the gene ends were 6 bases for V and 4 bases for J; bases not matched to a gene: 2.

This CDR3 is CASSHGAGGSDTQYF. CDR3 DNA: TGCGCCAGCAGCCATGGGGCGGGAGGCTCGGATACGCAGTATTTT. This chain connects TRBV5-1 to TRBJ2-3; 8 bases align to TRBD2. Germline CDR1 and CDR2: SGHRS and YFSETQ. The trim removed 4 bases at V and 6 bases at J, leaving 10 bases unmatched. This CDR3 comprises 15 residues.

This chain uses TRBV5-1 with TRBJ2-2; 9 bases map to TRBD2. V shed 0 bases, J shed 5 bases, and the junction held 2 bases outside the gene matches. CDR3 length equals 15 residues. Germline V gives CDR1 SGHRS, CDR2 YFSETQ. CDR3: CASSLELAGTGELFF. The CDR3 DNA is TGCGCCAGCAGCTTGGAACTAGCGGGTACCGGGGAGCTGTTTTTT.

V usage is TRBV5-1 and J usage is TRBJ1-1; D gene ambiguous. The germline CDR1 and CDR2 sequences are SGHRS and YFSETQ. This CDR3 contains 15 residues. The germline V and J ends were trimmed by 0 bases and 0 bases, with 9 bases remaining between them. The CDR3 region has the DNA TGCGCCAGCAGCTTGGCACCCGGGATGAACACTGAAGCTTTCTTT. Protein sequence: CASSLAPGMNTEAFF.

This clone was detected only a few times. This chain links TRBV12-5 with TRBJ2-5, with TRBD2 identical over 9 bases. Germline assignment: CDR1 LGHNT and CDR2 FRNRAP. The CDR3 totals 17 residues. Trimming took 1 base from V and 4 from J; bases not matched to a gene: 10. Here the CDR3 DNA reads TGTGCTAGTGGTTTGGGGGTTAGGCGGGAGGGCGGAGAGACCCAGTACTTC. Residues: CASGLGVRREGGETQYF.

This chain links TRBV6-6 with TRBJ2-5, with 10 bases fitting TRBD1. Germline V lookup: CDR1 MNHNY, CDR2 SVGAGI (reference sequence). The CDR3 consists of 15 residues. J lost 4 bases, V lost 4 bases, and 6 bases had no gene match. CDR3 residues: CASSLGTGVGETQYF. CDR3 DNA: TGTGCCAGCAGTTTAGGGACAGGGGTTGGAGAGACCCAGTACTTC.

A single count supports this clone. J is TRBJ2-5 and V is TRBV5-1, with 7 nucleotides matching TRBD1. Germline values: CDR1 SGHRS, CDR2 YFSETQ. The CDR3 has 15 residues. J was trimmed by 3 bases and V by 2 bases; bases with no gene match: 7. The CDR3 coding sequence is TGCGCCAGCAGCTTATCTGGGACAGAGAAAGAGACCCAGTACTTC. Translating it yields CASSLSGTEKETQYF.

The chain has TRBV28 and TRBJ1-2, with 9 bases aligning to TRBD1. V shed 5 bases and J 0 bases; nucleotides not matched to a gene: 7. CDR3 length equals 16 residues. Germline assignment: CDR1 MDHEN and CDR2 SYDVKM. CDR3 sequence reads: CASSVPGTGTNYGYTF. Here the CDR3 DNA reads TGTGCCAGCAGTGTACCCGGGACAGGGACTAACTATGGCTACACCTTC.

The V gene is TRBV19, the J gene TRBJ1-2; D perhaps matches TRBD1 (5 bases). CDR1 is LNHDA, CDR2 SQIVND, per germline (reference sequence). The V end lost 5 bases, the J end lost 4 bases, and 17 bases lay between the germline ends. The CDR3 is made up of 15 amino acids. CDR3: CASSPRVGQGYGYTF. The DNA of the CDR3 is TGTGCCAGTAGTCCTCGCGTGGGTCAGGGCTATGGCTACACCTTC.

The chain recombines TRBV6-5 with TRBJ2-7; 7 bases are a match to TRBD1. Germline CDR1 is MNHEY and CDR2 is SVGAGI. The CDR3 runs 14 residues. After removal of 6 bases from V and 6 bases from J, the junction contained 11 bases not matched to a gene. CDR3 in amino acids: CASSEEDRTFEQYF. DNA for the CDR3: TGTGCCAGCAGCGAGGAGGACAGGACGTTCGAGCAGTACTTC.

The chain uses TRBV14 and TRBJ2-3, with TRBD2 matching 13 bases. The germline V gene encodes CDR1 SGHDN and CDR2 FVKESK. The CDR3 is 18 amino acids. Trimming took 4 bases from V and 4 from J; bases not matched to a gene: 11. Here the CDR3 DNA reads TGTGCCAGCAGCCCCGGACTAGCGGGAGCGGTTGACGCAGATACGCAGTATTTT. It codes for CASSPGLAGAVDADTQYF.

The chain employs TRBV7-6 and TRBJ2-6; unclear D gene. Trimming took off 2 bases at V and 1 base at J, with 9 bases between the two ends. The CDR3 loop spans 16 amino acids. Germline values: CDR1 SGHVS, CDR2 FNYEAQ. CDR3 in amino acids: CASSLSLYSGANVLTF. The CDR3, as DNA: TGTGCCAGCAGCTTATCGTTATATTCTGGGGCCAACGTCCTGACTTTC.

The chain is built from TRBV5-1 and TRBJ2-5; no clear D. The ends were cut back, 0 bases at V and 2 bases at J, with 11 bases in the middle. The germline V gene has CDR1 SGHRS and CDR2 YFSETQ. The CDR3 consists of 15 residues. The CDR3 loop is CASSLGGASQETQYF. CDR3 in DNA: TGCGCCAGCAGCTTGGGCGGAGCTTCTCAAGAGACCCAGTACTTC.

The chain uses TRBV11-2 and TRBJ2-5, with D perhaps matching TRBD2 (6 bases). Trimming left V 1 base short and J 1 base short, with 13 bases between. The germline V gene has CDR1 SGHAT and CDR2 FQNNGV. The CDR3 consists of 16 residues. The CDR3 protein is CASSLGLGLSQETQYF. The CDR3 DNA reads TGTGCCAGCAGCTTAGGGCTGGGACTGTCCCAAGAGACCCAGTACTTC.